The clone carrying this T cell receptor beta chain was observed many times. Its antigen is unidentified. This sample was included in a study of T cell repertoires in cytomegalovirus infection. Study-wide context: It can be stated that public TCR beta signatures indicated CMV infection as well as a matching HLA type.

MiXCR, applied by TCRdb to the reads, yields one record per CDR3 protein. The sample lists hundreds of thousands of distinct CDR3 sequences; approximately 33% were seen once. Broader study findings: Dominating the ex vivo response were TCR beta clonotypes that were CMV-specific and HLA-C-restricted. Summed frequency of shared TCR beta families picked out CMV carriers who also had the relevant HLA.

CDR1 is SEHNR and CDR2 is FQNEAQ in the germline V gene (reference sequence). J gave up 1 base and V 5 bases, and 14 bases lay outside the gene matches. The CDR3 runs to 18 residues. The rearrangement uses TRBV7-9 and TRBJ1-1; 9 bases match TRBD1. The receptor was isolated from a human donor in good health (CMV status not recorded). Some clones in this sample may be carry-over from other donors' samples. Sequencing used PBMCs. The CDR3 spells CASSVRTGATAGNTEAFF. The CDR3 DNA sequence: TGTGCCAGCAGCGTCAGGACAGGGGCGACCGCAGGGAACACTGAAGCTTTCTTT. Together with reference TRBV7-9 and TRBJ1-1, the CDR3 gives the full variable domain: DTGVSQNPRHKITKRGQNVTFRCDPISEHNRLYWYRQTLGQGPEFLTYFQNEAQLEKSRLLSDRFSAERPKGSFSTLEIQRTEQGDSAMYLCASSVRTGATAGNTEAFFGQGTRLTVV.